These T cell receptor beta chains were read from a single sample in a study of blood T cell repertoires in COVID-19. Generated by immunoSEQ multiplex PCR, the TCRdb table keeps only in-frame clones and is missing some. The sample holds roughly 120,000 clones, about 84% seen once. Source material: peripheral blood. These receptors all stem from a human donor in a cohort sampled during active COVID-19. The CDR3 runs from the conserved cysteine through the conserved F or W. The order of the fields is clone size, J gene, V gene, CDR3 protein. Part of the rows lack a size; the others show once, few, many or a class for expanded clones.

NA TRBJ2-3 TRBV28 CASSDPGSAGTDTQYF
NA TRBJ2-1 TRBV19 CASSTGMPYNEQFF
NA TRBJ2-5 TRBV9 CASSVGLAGTPETQYF
NA TRBJ2-7 TRBV5-1 CASSRGLAGVDEQYF
NA TRBJ2-5 TRBV6-6 CASSYSATPVRETQYF
NA TRBJ1-5 TRBV7-8 CASSPQDRQGQPQHF
NA TRBJ1-1 TRBV27 CASSLSGGKAFF
NA TRBJ1-2 TRBV5-4 CASSLEQGAPNYGYTF
NA TRBJ2-1 TRBV5-5 CASSLIAGGLNEQFF
NA TRBJ2-4 TRBV27 CASSGTGPKNIQYF
NA TRBJ2-1 TRBV19 CASSSWAGRGNEQFF
NA TRBJ2-3 TRBV6-5 CASSRRSQSDTQYF
NA TRBJ1-4 TRBV4-3 CASSQERGATNEKLFF
NA TRBJ2-7 TRBV27 CASSLRDSYSYEQYF
NA TRBJ2-2 TRBV4-3 CASSQVRGTLSTGELFF
once TRBJ2-5 TRBV7-9 CASSFLAGETPQYF
NA TRBJ2-1 TRBV7-2 CAIQVSYNEQFF
NA TRBJ1-3 TRBV18 CASSPAQGSGYTIYF